The present T cell receptor beta chain was sequenced within a study of CD8+ T cells in alopecia areata. It was cDNA, reverse transcribed from extracted RNA, that served as the sequencing template. TCRdb keeps only in-frame clones here, not all; method: immunoSEQ multiplex PCR. The sample has 95,000 to 100,000 clones; 55% to 70% are singletons. CDR1 is LNHNV, CDR2 YYDKDF, per germline (reference sequence). The V end lost 0 bases, the J end lost 4 bases, and 12 bases lay between the germline ends. The CDR3 has 15 residues. Specified treatment: oral pan-JAK inhibitor, 5-10 mg twice daily. The rearrangement links TRBV15 to TRBJ1-2, with unresolved D. The receptor comes from a human donor with alopecia areata. The sequencing used CD8+ T cells sorted from blood, collected at approximately week 56, from a patient treated with tofacitinib. Here the CDR3 DNA reads TGTGCCACCAGCAGAGATCACAGCGCTACCTATGGCTACACCTTC. Amino acid sequence: CATSRDHSATYGYTF.